This T cell receptor beta chain comes out of a study of identical twins. Trimming shortened V by 6 bases and J by 0 bases, and 12 bases separated the two germline ends. The CDR3 runs to 15 residues. CDR1 and CDR2 (germline): MDHEN, SYDVKM. TCRdb re-called the 5' RACE reads with MiXCR, one entry per CDR3 protein. Found here are 500,000 to 650,000 distinct CDR3 sequences, about 7.6% of them singletons; the top ten hold around 1.6%. The same data also went into a second study, on yellow fever vaccine responses in identical twins.

Sequencing was carried out using PBMCs. The origin of this receptor is a woman between 18 and 29 years old in good health. The chain recombines TRBV28 with TRBJ2-1; D gene uncertain. The chain's CDR3 is CASSPNPSSYNEQFF. The CDR3 DNA is TGTGCCAGCAGCCCTAACCCAAGCTCCTACAATGAGCAGTTCTTC.